This record looks at one T cell receptor (beta chain) sequence and its context. V shed 0 bases, J shed 7 bases, and the junction held 5 bases outside the gene matches. The CDR3 has 16 residues. Germline CDR1 KGHDR, CDR2 SFDVKD. The record originates from a study of blood T cell repertoires in COVID-19. In the study overall: Collection of acute and convalescent COVID-19 samples took place in the United States, Italy and Spain. T cells, B-cell-depleted T cells, or PBMCs provided the cDNA or gDNA that served as material.

Authors' data handling: Reference gene primer amplification yielded estimated nucleated cell counts. Measured with immunoSEQ multiplex PCR; TCRdb has only the in-frame clones, and not every one. The V and J calls and clone size were taken over from that table, and D and trimming were inferred from the DNA. The sample yields about 240,000 clones, 75% to 90% seen once. The rearrangement joins TRBV24-1 to TRBJ2-2; 9 bases are a match to TRBD1. Source material: peripheral blood. The receptor was derived from a man aged 60 to 69 who had recovered from COVID-19. The CDR3, as DNA: TGTGCCACCAGTGATTTGCTGGGACAGGGCAACGGGGAGCTGTTTTTT. Translated: CATSDLLGQGNGELFF.